This T cell receptor beta chain is from a study of shared clonotypes between healthy human individuals. On this clone: Its antigen is still unknown.

Germline values: CDR1 MNHNY, CDR2 SVGAGI (reference sequence). The CDR3 is made up of 15 amino acids. Trimming removed 2 bases from V and 3 bases from J, with 13 bases in between. In the authors' workflow: ImmunoSEQ sequences covered only the junction and lacked quality scores; filtering therefore differed. Repertoires were generated with immunoSEQ multiplex PCR, while TCRdb's copy carries only in-frame clones and drops some. The DNA was the basis for D and trimming; V, J and clone size are from that table. This sample has roughly 2.5 million clones, with approximately 94% found just once. Study findings and constraints: Shared across a few donors were approximately 5% of the naive CD4 clonotypes.

This sequence originates from a man aged 18 to 30 in good health. The sequenced sample consisted of naive CD4+ T cells sorted from blood. Regarding subset: CD45RA+ positively selected. The rearrangement links TRBV6-6 to TRBJ1-2, with a tentative D call TRBD1 (5 bases). The CDR3 protein is CASSYPPLGDYGYTF. The CDR3 nucleotides are TGTGCCAGCAGTTACCCTCCCTTGGGGGACTATGGCTACACCTTC.